The T cell receptor (beta chain) described here comes from a study of shared clonotypes between healthy human individuals. Overall study findings and caveats: What naive subsets generally showed was a larger estimated richness than memory subsets showed.

Regarding this clone: Its specificity is unknown.

At the deep level, the assay was run. TCRdb's table, derived via immunoSEQ multiplex PCR, lists solely in-frame clones and lacks some. Here the sample spans some 1,900,000 clones, approximately 95% being singletons. CD8 cells regarded as naive lacked CD45RO, were positively chosen for CCR7, and omitted terminally differentiated effector memory CD45RA+ cells. Sequencing was performed on naive CD8+ T cells sorted from blood. The receptor was isolated from a man between 18 and 35 years old in good health.

As DNA, the CDR3 is TGTGCCAGCAGCGTAGGTAGGACGGGGGGCTACAATGAGCAGTTCTTC. It specifies CASSVGRTGGYNEQFF. The gene calls are TRBV9 and TRBJ2-1; 7 bases fit TRBD2. The CDR3 is made up of 16 amino acids. CDR1 is SGDLS and CDR2 is YYNGEE in the germline V gene. Trimming at V came to 0 bases and at J to 3 bases, leaving 6 bases not matched to a gene.